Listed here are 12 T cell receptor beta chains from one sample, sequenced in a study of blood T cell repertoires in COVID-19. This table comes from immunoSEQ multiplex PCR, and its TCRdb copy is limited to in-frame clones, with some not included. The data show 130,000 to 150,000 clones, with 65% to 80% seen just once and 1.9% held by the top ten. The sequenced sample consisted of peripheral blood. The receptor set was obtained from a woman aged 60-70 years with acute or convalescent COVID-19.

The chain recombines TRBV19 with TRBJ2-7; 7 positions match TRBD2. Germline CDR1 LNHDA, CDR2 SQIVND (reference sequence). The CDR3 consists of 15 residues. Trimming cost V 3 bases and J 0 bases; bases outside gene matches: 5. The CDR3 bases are TGTGCCAGTAGTATTGGCGGGAGTAGCTCCTACGAGCAGTACTTC. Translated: CASSIGGSSSYEQYF.

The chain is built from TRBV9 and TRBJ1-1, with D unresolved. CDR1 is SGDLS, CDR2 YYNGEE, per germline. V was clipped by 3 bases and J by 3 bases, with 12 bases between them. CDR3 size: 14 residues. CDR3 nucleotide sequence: TGTGCCAGCAGCGGTTCGGGGTCCCACACTGAAGCTTTCTTT. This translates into CASSGSGSHTEAFF.

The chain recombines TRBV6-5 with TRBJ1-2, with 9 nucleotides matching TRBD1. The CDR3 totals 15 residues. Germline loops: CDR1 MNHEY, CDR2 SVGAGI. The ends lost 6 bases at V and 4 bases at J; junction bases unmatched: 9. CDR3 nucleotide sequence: TGTGCCAGCAGGAACTCCGGGACAGGGCTCTATGGCTACACCTTC. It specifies CASRNSGTGLYGYTF.

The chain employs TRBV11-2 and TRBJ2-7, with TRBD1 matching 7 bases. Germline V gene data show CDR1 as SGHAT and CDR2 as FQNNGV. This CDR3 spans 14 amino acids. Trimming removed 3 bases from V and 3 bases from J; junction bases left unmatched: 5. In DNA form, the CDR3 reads TGTGCCAGCAGCTTCCCGGGACAGTTCTACGAGCAGTACTTC. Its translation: CASSFPGQFYEQYF.

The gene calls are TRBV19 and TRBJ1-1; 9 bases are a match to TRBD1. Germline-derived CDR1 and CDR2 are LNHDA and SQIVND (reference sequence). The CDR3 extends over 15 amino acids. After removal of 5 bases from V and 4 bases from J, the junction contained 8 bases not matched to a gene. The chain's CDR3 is CASSPRDRESTEAFF. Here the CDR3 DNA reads TGTGCCAGTAGTCCGCGGGACAGGGAATCCACTGAAGCTTTCTTT.

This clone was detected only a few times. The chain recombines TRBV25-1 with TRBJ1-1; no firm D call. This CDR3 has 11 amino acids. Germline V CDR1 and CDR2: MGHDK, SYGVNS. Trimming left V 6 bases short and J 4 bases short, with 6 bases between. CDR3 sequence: CASREATEAFF. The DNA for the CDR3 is TGTGCCAGCAGGGAGGCCACTGAAGCTTTCTTT.

CDR3 coding DNA: TGTGCCAGCAGTGGCCCCCGGGGGGGGGCTCGTGGCTACACCTTC. Translating gives CASSGPRGGARGYTF. The chain has TRBV28 and TRBJ1-2, with D maybe TRBD1 (6 bases). Trimming removed 5 bases from V and 7 bases from J, with 20 bases in between. This CDR3 spans 15 amino acids. CDR1 and CDR2 from the germline V gene are MDHEN and SYDVKM.

The CDR3 region has the DNA TGTGCCAGCAGCTTGGCGGGAGGGAACACCGGGGAGCTGTTTTTT. Translating it yields CASSLAGGNTGELFF. The V call is TRBV5-4, the J call TRBJ2-2; 7 bases line up with TRBD2. This CDR3 is built from 15 residues. Germline CDR1 SGHNT, CDR2 YYREEE (reference sequence). Unmatched junction bases numbered 0, after V lost 0 bases and J lost 1 base.

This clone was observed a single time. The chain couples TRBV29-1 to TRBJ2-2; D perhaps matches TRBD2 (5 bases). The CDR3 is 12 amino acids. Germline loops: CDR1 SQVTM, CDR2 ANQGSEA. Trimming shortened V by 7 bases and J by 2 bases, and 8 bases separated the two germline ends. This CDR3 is CSGGSNTGELFF. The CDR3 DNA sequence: TGCAGCGGCGGGTCTAACACCGGGGAGCTGTTTTTT.

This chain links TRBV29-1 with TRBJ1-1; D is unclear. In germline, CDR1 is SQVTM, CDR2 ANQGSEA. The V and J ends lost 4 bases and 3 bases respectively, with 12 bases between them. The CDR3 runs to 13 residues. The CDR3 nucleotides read TGCAGCGTTGGCGTTCATTCGGACACTGAAGCTTTCTTT. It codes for CSVGVHSDTEAFF.

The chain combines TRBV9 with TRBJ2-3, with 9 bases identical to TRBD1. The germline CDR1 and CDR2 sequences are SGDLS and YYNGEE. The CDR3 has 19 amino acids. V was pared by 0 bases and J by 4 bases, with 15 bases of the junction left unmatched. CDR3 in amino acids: CASSVGFPLRDRASDTQYF. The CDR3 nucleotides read TGTGCCAGCAGCGTAGGTTTCCCCCTACGGGACAGGGCCTCAGATACGCAGTATTTT.

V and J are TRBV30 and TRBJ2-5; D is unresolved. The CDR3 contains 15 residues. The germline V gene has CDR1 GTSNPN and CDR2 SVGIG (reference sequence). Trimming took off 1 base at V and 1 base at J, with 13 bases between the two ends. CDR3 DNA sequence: TGTGCCTGGAGTGGGAGCCGGAAACTCCAAGAGACCCAGTACTTC. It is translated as CAWSGSRKLQETQYF.